The 14 T cell receptor beta chains below were found in one sample sequenced in a study of T cell responses to AZD1222 COVID-19 vaccine. Profiled with immunoSEQ multiplex PCR; TCRdb holds only in-frame clones, not every one. This table has 85,000 to 130,000 clones, roughly nine tenths appearing once. Here the sequenced sample was peripheral blood, taken on day 0 of AZD1222 vaccination. The origin of the receptors is an adult in good health.

The chain couples TRBV6-5 to TRBJ2-2; D might be TRBD1 (5 bases). Trimming removed 6 bases at V and 5 bases at J, with 10 bases between. Germline-derived CDR1 and CDR2 are MNHEY and SVGAGI. This CDR3 is 13 amino acids long. This CDR3 reads CASRRQGTGELFF. CDR3 bases: TGTGCCAGCAGAAGGCAGGGTACCGGGGAGCTGTTTTTT.

This rearrangement joins TRBV6-1 to TRBJ2-1, with 7 bases identical to TRBD2. The CDR3 length is 16 residues. The germline CDR1 and CDR2 sequences are MNHNS and SASEGT. V was pared by 1 base and J by 7 bases, with 10 bases of the junction left unmatched. This CDR3 reads CASSEVSGAQRNEQFF. CDR3 DNA sequence: TGTGCCAGCAGTGAAGTGAGCGGGGCTCAGAGGAATGAGCAGTTCTTC.

The rearrangement links TRBV19 to TRBJ2-1, with TRBD2 matching 10 bases. The V gene end was trimmed by 2 bases and the J gene end by 0 bases; junction bases not matched to a gene: 1. Germline-derived CDR1 and CDR2 are LNHDA and SQIVND (reference sequence). The CDR3 extends over 16 amino acids. The CDR3 region is CASSIRTSGSYNEQFF. The DNA of the CDR3 is TGTGCCAGTAGTATAAGGACTAGCGGCTCCTACAATGAGCAGTTCTTC.

This rearrangement joins TRBV6-5 to TRBJ1-1; a possible D gene is TRBD1 (5 bases). CDR1 and CDR2 (germline): MNHEY, SVGAGI. V gave up 8 bases and J gave up 5 bases, with 9 bases separating them. The CDR3 is made up of 11 amino acids. In DNA form, the CDR3 reads TGTGCCAGCCAAGGGGAAACTGAAGCTTTCTTT. This gives the protein CASQGETEAFF.

The V and J genes are TRBV7-8 and TRBJ1-3; D is ambiguous. Deletions cut 3 bases from V and 0 bases from J, with 12 bases between. This CDR3 has 16 amino acids. Germline V gives CDR1 SGHVS, CDR2 FQNEAQ. The CDR3 reads CASSFGLIHSGNTIYF. CDR3 coding DNA: TGTGCCAGCAGCTTTGGATTAATCCACTCTGGAAACACCATATATTTT.

V gene TRBV11-2 combines with J gene TRBJ1-5; 10 bases fit TRBD1. Germline loops: CDR1 SGHAT, CDR2 FQNNGV. The CDR3 contains 14 residues. V shed 4 bases, J shed 6 bases, and the junction held 3 bases outside the gene matches. This CDR3 is CASSSRQGAQPQHF. CDR3 DNA sequence: TGTGCCAGCAGCTCCCGACAGGGGGCTCAGCCCCAGCATTTT.

This chain connects TRBV4-1 to TRBJ1-6; no reliable D call. V dropped 4 bases and J dropped 4 bases, with 11 bases sitting between them. Germline V CDR1 and CDR2: MGHRA, YSYEKL. The CDR3 has 15 amino acids. The DNA for the CDR3 is TGCGCCAGCAGCCTTTGGAGTTCGTATAATTCACCCCTCCACTTT. This gives the protein CASSLWSSYNSPLHF.

The chain is built from TRBV12-3 or TRBV12-4 and TRBJ1-5, with unresolved D. The CDR3 has 12 amino acids. V was cut by 3 bases and J by 7 bases, with 7 bases left in between. The CDR3: CASSLLRQPQHF. As DNA, the CDR3 is TGTGCCAGCAGTTTGTTGAGGCAGCCCCAGCATTTT.

The rearrangement uses TRBV18 and TRBJ1-1, with 9 bases that match TRBD1. The J segment lost 4 bases and the V segment lost 4 bases, leaving 4 bases of the junction unmatched. This CDR3 spans 14 amino acids. CDR1 is KGHSH, CDR2 LQKENI, per germline. CDR3 amino acids: CASSRDRVSTEAFF. CDR3 DNA sequence: TGTGCCAGCTCACGGGACAGGGTCAGCACTGAAGCTTTCTTT.

J is TRBJ1-2 and V is TRBV5-1; D remains unclear. Germline CDR1 reads SGHRS; CDR2 reads YFSETQ. V lost 0 bases, J lost 2 bases, and 11 bases lay in between. The CDR3 runs 15 residues. As DNA, the CDR3 is TGCGCCAGCAGCTTGGTAGGCAGCCGAAACTATGGCTACACCTTC. Residues: CASSLVGSRNYGYTF.

The table lists this clone with many counts. The V gene is TRBV6-2 or TRBV6-3, the J gene TRBJ1-1, with D possibly TRBD1 on 6 matching bases. Germline V gene lookup returns CDR1 MNHEY and CDR2 SVGEGT. This CDR3 spans 13 amino acids. The V and J ends lost 5 bases and 5 bases respectively, with 12 bases between them. The DNA for the CDR3 is TGTGCCAGCAGTCACTACGGACAGACTGAAGCTTTCTTT. Its translation is CASSHYGQTEAFF.

The chain carries TRBV29-1 and TRBJ2-1, with 14 bases aligning to TRBD2. J was trimmed by 7 bases and V by 7 bases; bases with no gene match: 18. The CDR3 is 18 amino acids. Germline-derived CDR1 and CDR2 are SQVTM and ANQGSEA. CDR3 in amino acids: CSAKGTSGSGRGLNEQFF. CDR3 nucleotide sequence: TGCAGCGCCAAGGGGACTAGCGGGAGTGGTCGTGGTTTGAATGAGCAGTTCTTC.

This rearrangement joins TRBV28 to TRBJ2-6; D might be TRBD1 (6 bases). In germline, CDR1 is MDHEN, CDR2 SYDVKM. The CDR3 has 14 amino acids. V was shortened by 5 bases and J by 4 bases, with 9 bases between the two germline ends. The CDR3 nucleotides are TGTGCCAGCAGTACTGGGACAGGGGCCAACGTCCTGACTTTC. Translated: CASSTGTGANVLTF.

The count of this clone is one. The chain joins TRBV7-9 to TRBJ1-6; 7 nucleotides line up with TRBD1. The CDR3 extends over 13 amino acids. Trimming removed 3 bases from V and 8 bases from J; junction bases left unmatched: 1. Germline-derived CDR1 and CDR2 are SEHNR and FQNEAQ (reference sequence). CDR3 nucleotides: TGTGCCAGCAGCTTTCAGGGGGATTCACCCCTCCACTTT. Its translation: CASSFQGDSPLHF.